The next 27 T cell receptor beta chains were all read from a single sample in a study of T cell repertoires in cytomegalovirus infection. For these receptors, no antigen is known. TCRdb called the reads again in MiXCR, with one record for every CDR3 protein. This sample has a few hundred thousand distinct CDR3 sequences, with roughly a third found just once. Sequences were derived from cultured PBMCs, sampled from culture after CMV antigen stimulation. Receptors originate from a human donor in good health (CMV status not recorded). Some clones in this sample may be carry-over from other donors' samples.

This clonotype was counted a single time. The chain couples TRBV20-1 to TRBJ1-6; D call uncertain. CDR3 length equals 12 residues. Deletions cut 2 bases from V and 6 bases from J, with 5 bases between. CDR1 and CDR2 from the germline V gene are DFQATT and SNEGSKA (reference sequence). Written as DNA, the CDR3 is TGCAGTGCTAGAAGGTCTAATTCACCCCTCCACTTT. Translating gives CSARRSNSPLHF.

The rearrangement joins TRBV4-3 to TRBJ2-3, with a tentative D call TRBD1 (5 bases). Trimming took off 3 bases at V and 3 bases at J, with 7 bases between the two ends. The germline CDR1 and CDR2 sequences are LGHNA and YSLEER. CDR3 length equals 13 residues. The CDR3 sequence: CASSQGRTDTQYF. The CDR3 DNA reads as TGCGCCAGCAGCCAGGGGCGGACAGATACGCAGTATTTT.

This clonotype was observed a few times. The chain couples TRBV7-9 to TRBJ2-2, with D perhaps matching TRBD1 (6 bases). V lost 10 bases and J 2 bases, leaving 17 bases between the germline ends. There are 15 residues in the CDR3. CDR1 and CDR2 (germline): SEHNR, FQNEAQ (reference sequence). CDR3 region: CATSPVRGNTGELFF. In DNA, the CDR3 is TGTGCCACCTCACCTGTCAGGGGAAACACCGGGGAGCTGTTTTTT. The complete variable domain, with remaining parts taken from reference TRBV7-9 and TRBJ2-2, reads DTGVSQNPRHKITKRGQNVTFRCDPISEHNRLYWYRQTLGQGPEFLTYFQNEAQLEKSRLLSDRFSAERPKGSFSTLEIQRTEQGDSAMYLCATSPVRGNTGELFFGEGSRLTVL.

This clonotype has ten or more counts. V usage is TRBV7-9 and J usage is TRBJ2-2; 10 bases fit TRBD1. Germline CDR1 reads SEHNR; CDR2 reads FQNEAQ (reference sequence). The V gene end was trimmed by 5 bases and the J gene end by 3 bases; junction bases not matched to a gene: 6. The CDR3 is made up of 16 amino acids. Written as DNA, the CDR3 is TGTGCCAGCAGCCCCCGGACAGGGGGATACACCGGGGAGCTGTTTTTT. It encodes CASSPRTGGYTGELFF.

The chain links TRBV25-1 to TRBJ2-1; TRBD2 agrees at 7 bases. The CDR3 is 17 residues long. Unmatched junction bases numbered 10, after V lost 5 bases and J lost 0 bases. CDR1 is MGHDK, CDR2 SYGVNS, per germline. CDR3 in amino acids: CASSTLGGSLSYNEQFF. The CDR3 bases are TGTGCCAGCAGTACCCTCGGCGGGAGCCTCTCCTACAATGAGCAGTTCTTC.

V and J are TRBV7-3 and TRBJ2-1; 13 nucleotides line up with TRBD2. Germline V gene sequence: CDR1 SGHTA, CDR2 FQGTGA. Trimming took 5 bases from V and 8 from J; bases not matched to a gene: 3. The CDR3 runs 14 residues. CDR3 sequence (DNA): TGTGCCAGCAGCACTAGCGGGAGGGCCGATGAGCAGTTCTTC. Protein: CASSTSGRADEQFF.

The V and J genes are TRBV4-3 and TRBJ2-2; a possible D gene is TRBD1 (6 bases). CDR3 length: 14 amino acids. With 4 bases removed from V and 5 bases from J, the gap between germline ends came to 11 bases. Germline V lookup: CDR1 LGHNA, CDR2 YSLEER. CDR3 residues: CASSRGQTTGELFF. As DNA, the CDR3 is TGCGCCAGCAGCCGAGGACAGACGACCGGGGAGCTGTTTTTT.

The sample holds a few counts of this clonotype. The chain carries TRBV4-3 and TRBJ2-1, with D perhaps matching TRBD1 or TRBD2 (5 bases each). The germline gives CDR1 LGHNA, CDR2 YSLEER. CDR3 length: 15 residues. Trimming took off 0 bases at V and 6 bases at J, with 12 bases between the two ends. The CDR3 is CASSQDGDRRNEQFF. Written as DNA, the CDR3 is TGCGCCAGCAGCCAAGACGGGGACCGACGCAATGAGCAGTTCTTC.

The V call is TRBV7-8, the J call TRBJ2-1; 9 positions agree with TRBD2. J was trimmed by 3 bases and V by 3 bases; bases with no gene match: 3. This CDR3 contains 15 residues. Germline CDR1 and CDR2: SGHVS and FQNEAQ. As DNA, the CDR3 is TGTGCCAGCAGCTTTAGCGGGAGATACTACAATGAGCAGTTCTTC. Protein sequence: CASSFSGRYYNEQFF.

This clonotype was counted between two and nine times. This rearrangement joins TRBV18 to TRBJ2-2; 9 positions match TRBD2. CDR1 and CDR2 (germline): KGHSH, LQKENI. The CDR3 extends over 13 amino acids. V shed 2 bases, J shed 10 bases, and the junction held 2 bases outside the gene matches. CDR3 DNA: TGTGCCAGCTCACCAGCTAGCGGGAAGGAGCTGTTTTTT. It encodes CASSPASGKELFF. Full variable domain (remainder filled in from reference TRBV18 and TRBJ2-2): NAGVMQNPRHLVRRRGQEARLRCSPMKGHSHVYWYRQLPEEGLKFMVYLQKENIIDESGMPKERFSAEFPKEGPSILRIQQVVRGDSAAYFCASSPASGKELFFGEGSRLTVL.

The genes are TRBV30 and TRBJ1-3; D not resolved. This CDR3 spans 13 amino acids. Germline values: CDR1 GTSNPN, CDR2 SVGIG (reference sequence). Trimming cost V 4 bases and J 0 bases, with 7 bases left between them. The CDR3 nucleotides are TGTGCCTGGATCATGGACTCTGGAAACACCATATATTTT. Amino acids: CAWIMDSGNTIYF.

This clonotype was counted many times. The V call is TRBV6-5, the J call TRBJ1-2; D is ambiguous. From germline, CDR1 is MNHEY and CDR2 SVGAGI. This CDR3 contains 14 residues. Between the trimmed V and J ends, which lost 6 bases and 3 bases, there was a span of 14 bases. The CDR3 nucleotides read TGTGCCAGCAGACCGACCCCACCCGACTATGGCTACACCTTC. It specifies CASRPTPPDYGYTF.

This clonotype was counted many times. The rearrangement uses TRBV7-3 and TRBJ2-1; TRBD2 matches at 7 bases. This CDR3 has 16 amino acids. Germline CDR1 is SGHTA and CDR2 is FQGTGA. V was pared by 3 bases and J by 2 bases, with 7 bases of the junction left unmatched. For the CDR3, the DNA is TGTGCCAGCAGCTTGGGCGGGAGCGGTACCTACAATGAGCAGTTCTTC. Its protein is CASSLGGSGTYNEQFF.

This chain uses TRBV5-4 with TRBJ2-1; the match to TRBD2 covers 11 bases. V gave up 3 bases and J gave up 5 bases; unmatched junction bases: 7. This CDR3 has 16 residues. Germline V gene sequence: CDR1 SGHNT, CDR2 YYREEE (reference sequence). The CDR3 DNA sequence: TGTGCCAGCAGCTCCGGGACTAGCGGCCATAACAATGAGCAGTTCTTC. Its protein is CASSSGTSGHNNEQFF.

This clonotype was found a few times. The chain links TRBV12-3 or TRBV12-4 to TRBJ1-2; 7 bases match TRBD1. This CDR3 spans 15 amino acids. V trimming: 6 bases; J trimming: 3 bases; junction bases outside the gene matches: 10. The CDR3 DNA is TGTGCCAGCAGCCTGTTGAAGGGGGCGCACTATGGCTACACCTTC. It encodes CASSLLKGAHYGYTF.

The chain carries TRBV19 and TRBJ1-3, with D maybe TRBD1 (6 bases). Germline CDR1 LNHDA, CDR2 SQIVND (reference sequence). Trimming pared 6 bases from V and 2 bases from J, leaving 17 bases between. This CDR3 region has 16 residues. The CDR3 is CASRSGGAGAGNTIYF. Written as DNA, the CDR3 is TGTGCCAGTAGAAGCGGAGGGGCAGGGGCTGGAAACACCATATATTTT.

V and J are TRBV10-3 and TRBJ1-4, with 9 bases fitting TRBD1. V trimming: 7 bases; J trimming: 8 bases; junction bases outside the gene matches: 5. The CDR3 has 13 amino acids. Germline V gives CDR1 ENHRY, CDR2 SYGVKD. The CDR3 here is CAITRDRDEKLFF. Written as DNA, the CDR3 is TGTGCCATCACCCGGGACAGGGACGAAAAACTGTTTTTT.

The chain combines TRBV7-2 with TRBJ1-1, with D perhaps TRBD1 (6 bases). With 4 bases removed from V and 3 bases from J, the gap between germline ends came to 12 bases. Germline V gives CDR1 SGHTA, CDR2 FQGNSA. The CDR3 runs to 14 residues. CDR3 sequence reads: CASSSTGIYTEAFF. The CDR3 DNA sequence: TGTGCCAGCAGCTCAACAGGGATCTACACTGAAGCTTTCTTT.

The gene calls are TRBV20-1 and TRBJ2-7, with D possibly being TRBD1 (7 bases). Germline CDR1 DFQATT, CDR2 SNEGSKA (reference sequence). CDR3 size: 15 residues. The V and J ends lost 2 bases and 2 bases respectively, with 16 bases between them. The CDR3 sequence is CSARPSPGGPYEQYF. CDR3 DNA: TGCAGTGCTAGACCATCGCCAGGGGGGCCCTACGAGCAGTACTTC.

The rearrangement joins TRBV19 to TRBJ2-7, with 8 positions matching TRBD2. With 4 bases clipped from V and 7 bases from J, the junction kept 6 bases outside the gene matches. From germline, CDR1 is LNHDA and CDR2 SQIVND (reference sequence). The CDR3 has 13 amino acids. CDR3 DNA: TGTGCCAGTAGTAATCCAGCGGGAGTTGAGCAGTACTTC. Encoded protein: CASSNPAGVEQYF.

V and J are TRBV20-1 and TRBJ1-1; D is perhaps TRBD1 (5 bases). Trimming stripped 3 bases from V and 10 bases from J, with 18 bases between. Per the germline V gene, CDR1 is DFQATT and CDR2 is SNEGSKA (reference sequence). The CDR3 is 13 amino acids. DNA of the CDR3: TGCAGTGCTAGTAGACCCGGATCTGGGGGAGCTTTCTTT. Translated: CSASRPGSGGAFF.

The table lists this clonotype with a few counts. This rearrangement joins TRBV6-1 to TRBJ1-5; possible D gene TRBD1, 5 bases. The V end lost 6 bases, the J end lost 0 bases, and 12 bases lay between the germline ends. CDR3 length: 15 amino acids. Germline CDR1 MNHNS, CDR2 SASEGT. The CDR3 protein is CASRKQAYSNQPQHF. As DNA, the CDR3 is TGTGCCAGCAGAAAACAGGCTTATAGCAATCAGCCCCAGCATTTT.

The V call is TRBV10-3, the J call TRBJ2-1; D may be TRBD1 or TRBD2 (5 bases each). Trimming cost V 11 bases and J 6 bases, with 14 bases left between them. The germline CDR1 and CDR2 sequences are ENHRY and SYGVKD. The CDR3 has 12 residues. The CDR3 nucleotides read TGTGCCGCCGGGACCTTACTCAATGAGCAGTTCTTC. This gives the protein CAAGTLLNEQFF.

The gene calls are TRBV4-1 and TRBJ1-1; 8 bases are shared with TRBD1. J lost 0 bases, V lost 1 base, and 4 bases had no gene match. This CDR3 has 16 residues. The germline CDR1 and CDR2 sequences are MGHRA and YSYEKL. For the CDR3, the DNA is TGCGCCAGCAGCCAAGGATACAGGGGGTTGAACACTGAAGCTTTCTTT. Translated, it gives CASSQGYRGLNTEAFF.

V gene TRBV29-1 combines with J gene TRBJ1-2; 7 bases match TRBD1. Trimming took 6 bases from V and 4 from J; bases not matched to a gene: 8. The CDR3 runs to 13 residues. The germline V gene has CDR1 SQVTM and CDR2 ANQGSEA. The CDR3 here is CSVGGVGTYGYTF. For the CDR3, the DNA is TGCAGCGTAGGGGGCGTAGGAACCTATGGCTACACCTTC.

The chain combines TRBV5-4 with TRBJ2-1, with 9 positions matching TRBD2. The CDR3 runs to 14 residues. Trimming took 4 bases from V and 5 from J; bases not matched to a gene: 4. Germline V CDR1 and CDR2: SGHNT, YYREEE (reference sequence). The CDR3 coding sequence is TGTGCCAGCAGCGGAAAGCGGGGGGACAATGAGCAGTTCTTC. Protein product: CASSGKRGDNEQFF.

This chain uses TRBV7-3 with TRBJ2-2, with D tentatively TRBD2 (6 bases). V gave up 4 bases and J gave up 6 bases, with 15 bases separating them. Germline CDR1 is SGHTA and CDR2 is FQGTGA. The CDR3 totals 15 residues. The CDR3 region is CASSSRDPGAGELFF. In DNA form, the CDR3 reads TGTGCCAGCAGCTCCCGGGACCCGGGAGCCGGGGAGCTGTTTTTT. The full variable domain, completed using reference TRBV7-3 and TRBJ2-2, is GAGVSQTPSNKVTEKGKYVELRCDPISGHTALYWYRQSLGQGPEFLIYFQGTGAADDSGLPNDRFFAVRPEGSVSTLKIQRTERGDSAVYLCASSSRDPGAGELFFGEGSRLTVL.